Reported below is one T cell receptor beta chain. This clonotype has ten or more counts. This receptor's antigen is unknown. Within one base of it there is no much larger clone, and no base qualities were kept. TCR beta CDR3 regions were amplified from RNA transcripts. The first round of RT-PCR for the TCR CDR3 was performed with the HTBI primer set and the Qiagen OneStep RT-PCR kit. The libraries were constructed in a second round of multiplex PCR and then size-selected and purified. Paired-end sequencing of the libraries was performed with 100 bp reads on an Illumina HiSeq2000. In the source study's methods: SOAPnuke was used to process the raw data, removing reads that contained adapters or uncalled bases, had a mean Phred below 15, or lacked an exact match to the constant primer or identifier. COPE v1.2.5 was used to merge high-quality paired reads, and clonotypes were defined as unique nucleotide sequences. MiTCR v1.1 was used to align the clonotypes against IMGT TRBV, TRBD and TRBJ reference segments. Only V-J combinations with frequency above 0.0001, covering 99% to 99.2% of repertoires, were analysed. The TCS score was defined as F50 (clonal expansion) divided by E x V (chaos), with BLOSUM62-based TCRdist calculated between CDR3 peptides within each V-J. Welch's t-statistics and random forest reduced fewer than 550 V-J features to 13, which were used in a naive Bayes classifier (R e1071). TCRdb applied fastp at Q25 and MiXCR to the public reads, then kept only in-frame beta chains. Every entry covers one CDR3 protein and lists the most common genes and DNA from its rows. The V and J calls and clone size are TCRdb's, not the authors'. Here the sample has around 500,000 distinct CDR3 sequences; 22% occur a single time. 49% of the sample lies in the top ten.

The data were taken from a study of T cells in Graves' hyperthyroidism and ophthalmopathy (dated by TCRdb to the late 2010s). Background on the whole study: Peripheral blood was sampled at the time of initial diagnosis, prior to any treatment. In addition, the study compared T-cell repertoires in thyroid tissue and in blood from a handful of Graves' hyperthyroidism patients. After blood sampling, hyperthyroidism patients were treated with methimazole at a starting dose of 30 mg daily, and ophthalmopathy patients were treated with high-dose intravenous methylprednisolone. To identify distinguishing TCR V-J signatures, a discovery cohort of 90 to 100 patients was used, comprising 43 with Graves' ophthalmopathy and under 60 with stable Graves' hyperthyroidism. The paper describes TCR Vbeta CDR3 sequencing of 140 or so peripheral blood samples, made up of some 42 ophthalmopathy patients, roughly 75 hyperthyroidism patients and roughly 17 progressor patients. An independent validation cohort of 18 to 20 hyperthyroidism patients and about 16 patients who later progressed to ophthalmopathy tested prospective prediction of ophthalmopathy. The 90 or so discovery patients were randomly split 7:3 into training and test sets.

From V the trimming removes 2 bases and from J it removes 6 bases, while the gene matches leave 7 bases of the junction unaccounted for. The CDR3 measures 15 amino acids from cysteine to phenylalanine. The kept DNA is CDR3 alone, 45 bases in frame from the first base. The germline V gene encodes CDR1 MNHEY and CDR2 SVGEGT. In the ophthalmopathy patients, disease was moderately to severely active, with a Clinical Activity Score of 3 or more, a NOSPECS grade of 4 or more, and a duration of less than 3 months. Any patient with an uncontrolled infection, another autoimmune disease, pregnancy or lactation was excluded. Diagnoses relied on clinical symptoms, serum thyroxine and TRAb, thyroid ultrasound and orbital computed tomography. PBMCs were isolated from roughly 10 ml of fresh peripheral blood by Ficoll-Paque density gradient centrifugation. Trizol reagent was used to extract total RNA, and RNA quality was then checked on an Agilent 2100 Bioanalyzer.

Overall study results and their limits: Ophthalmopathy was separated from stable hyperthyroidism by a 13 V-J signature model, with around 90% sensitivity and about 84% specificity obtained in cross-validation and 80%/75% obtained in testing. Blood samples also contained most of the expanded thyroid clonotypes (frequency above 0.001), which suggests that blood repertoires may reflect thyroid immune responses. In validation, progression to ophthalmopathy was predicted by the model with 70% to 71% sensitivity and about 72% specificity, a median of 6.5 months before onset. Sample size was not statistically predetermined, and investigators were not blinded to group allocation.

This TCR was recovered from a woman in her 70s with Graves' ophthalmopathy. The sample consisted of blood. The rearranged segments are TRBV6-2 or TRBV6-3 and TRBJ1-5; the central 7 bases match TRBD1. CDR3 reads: CASSYQGDRTQPQHF. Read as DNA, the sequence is TGTGCCAGCAGTTACCAAGGGGACAGAACTCAGCCCCAGCATTTT.